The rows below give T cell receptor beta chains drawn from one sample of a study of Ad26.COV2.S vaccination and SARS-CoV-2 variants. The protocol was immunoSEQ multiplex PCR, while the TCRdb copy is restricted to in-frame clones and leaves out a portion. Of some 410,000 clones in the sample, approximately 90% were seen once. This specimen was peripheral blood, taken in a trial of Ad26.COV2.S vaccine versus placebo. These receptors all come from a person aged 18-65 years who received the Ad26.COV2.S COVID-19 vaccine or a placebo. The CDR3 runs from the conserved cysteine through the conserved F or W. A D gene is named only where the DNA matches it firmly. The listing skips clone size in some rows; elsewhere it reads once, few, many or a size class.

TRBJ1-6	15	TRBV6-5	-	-	TGTGCCAGCAGATTAGGTAGGGGAGGTAATTCACCCCTCCACTTT	CASRLGRGGNSPLHF
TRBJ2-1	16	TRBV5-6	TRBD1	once	TGTGCCAGCAGCTTGTTCTTAACAGGGGGGTACAATGAGCAGTTCTTC	CASSLFLTGGYNEQFF
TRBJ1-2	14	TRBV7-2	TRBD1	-	TGTGCCAGCAGCGTAGGGACAGTCCTCTATGGCTACACCTTC	CASSVGTVLYGYTF
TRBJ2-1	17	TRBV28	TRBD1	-	TGTGCCAGCAGCCGTATTGGGACAGGCGCGTTTCACAATGAGCAGTTCTTC	CASSRIGTGAFHNEQFF
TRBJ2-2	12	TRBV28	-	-	TGTGCCAGCAGCCCCAGGACCGGGGAGCTGTTTTTT	CASSPRTGELFF
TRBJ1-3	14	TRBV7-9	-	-	TGTGCCAGCAGCCCGGGACATTCTGGAAACACCATATATTTT	CASSPGHSGNTIYF
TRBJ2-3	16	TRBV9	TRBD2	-	TGTGCCAGCAGCGCTGAAGCGGGGGATCCTACAGATACGCAGTATTTT	CASSAEAGDPTDTQYF
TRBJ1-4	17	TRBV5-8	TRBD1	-	TGTGCCAGCAGCCTAGAGGGTACCGGGACAGTAAATGAAAAACTGTTTTTT	CASSLEGTGTVNEKLFF
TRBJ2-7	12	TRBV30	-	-	TGTGCCTGGAGTGTAGGGGGGGCCGAGCAGTACTTC	CAWSVGGAEQYF
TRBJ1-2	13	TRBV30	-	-	TGTGCCTGGAGTGTCCTTCATAACTATGGCTACACCTTC	CAWSVLHNYGYTF
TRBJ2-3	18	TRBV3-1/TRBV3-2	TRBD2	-	TGTGCCAGCACCCAAGGGACTAGCGGGGGGAAATACACAGATACGCAGTATTTT	CASTQGTSGGKYTDTQYF
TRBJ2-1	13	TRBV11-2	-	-	TGTGCCAGCAGCTTAGGCTCTTACAATGAGCAGTTCTTC	CASSLGSYNEQFF
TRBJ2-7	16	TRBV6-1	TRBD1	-	TGTGCCAGCAGTGAAGCGCTTCCGGGACAGCTCTACGAGCAGTACTTC	CASSEALPGQLYEQYF
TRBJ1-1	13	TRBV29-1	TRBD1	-	TGCAGCGACGACGACAGGGCGGGCACTGAAGCTTTCTTT	CSDDDRAGTEAFF
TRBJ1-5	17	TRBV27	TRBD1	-	TGTGCCAGCAGTTCCAGGGGGCTTACGGGGAACAATCAGCCCCAGCATTTT	CASSSRGLTGNNQPQHF
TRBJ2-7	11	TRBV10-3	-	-	TGTGCCATCATGGGCAACTACGAGCAGTACTTC	CAIMGNYEQYF
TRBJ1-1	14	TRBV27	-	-	TGTGCCAGCAGGGGCCAGGGCCAAATCACTGAAGCTTTCTTT	CASRGQGQITEAFF
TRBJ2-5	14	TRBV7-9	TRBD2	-	TGTGCCAGCCTGGGGCTAGCGGAGGGAGAGACCCAGTACTTC	CASLGLAEGETQYF
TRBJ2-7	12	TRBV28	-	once	TGTGCCAGCAGTTTATCCCCCAAACCGGGGCACTTC	CASSLSPKPGHF